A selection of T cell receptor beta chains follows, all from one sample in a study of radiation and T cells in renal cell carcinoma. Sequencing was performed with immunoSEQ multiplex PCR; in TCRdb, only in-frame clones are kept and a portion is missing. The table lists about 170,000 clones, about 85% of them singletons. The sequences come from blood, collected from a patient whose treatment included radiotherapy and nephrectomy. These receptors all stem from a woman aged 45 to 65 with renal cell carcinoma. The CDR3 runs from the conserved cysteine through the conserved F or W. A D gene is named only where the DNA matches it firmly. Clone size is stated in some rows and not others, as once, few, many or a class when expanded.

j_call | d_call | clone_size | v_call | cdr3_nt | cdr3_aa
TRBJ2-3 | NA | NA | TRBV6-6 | TGTGCCGGCCAGATAGCGGCCACAGATACGCAGTATTTT | CAGQIAATDTQYF
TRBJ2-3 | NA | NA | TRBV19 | TGTGCCAGTAGTATTTCCCGCGGGATGGGGGATACGCAGTATTTT | CASSISRGMGDTQYF
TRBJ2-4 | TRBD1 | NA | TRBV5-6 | TGTGCCAGCAGCTTGCAGGCAAGGGGGCTAAACATTCAGTACTTC | CASSLQARGLNIQYF
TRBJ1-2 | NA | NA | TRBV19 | TGTGCCAGTAGTATCCCAGAGGCGGGTTCAGGAGGCTACACCTTC | CASSIPEAGSGGYTF
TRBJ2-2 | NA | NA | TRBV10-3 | TGTGCCATCAGTGGCGGGGCCCACACCGGGGAGCTGTTTTTT | CAISGGAHTGELFF
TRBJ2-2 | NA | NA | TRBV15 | TGTGCCACCAGCAGAGCGAATGGGGAGCTGTTTTTT | CATSRANGELFF
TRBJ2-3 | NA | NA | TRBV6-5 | TGTGCCAGCGTAGGGGGGTCCGCAGATACGCAGTATTTT | CASVGGSADTQYF
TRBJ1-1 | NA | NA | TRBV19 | TGTGCCAGTAGTACGATGGAGTTTGACCACCTCTCGTTT | CASSTMEFDHLSF
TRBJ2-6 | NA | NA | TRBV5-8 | TGTGCCAGCAGCTCCCCGGGGGCCGCAGGAGGGGCCAACGTCCTGACTTTC | CASSSPGAAGGANVLTF
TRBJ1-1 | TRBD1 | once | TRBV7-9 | TGTGCCAGCAGGCGGACAGGGAAGGACTCACAAGCTTTCTTT | CASRRTGKDSQAFF
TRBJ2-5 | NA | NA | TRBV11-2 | TGTGCCAGCAGCTCCGGGTGGGGGGAGACCCAGTACTTC | CASSSGWGETQYF
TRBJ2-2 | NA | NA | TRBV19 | TGTGCCAGTAACTGGGTTGCCGGGGAGCTGTTTTTT | CASNWVAGELFF
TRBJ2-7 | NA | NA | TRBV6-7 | TGTGCCAGCAGTCAACAGGGTAAAGGAACCGAGCAGTACTTC | CASSQQGKGTEQYF
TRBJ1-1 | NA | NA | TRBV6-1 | TGTGCCAGCTGCTTAGTTCGGGACACTGAAGCTTTCTTT | CASCLVRDTEAFF
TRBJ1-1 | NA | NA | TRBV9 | TGTGCCAGCAGCGCCGGATGGGACACTGAAGCTTTCTTT | CASSAGWDTEAFF
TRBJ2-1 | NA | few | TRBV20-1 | TGCAGTGTACAGGGTAATGAGCAGTTCTTC | CSVQGNEQFF
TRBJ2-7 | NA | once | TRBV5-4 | TGTGCCAGCAGCTTGCGTTCGGGGAGCTACGAGCAGTACTTC | CASSLRSGSYEQYF
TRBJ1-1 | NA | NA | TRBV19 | TGTGCCAGTAGGGGAGGGGGTATCACTGAAGCTTTCTTT | CASRGGGITEAFF
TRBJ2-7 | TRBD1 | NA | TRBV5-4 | TGTGCCAGCAACTTGGCCCCGGGACAGGGTCTCTACGAGCAGTACTTC | CASNLAPGQGLYEQYF
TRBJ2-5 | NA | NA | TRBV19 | TGTGCCAGTAGTATCTGGGGCCAAGAGACCCAGTACTTC | CASSIWGQETQYF
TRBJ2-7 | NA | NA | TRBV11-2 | TGTGCCAGCAGCGGGATCCAGTGGGACGAGCAGTACTTC | CASSGIQWDEQYF
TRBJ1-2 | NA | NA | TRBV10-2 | TGCGCCAGCAGTGAGTCTGAACAGCTCTATGGCTACACCTTC | CASSESEQLYGYTF
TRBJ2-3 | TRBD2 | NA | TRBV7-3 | TGTGCCAGCAGCTCCACCCTAGCGGGAGACACAGATACGCAGTATTTT | CASSSTLAGDTDTQYF
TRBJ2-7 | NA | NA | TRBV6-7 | TGTGCCAGCAGTTATGGGGTGCGGTACGAGCAGTACTTC | CASSYGVRYEQYF
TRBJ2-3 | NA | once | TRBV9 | TGTGCCAGCAGCCCCCGGGGCGCGAGGGATACGCAGTATTTT | CASSPRGARDTQYF
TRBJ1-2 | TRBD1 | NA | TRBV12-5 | TGTGCTAGTGGTTTTACACCGCCCCGACAGGGGGACTATGGCTACACCTTC | CASGFTPPRQGDYGYTF
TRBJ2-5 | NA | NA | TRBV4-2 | TGTGCCAGCAGCCAAGCGGGACAAGAAGAGACCCAGTACTTC | CASSQAGQEETQYF
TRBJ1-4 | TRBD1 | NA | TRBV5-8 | TGTGCCAGCAACCAAGCCCTGGGACAGGGTGATGAAAAACTGTTTTTT | CASNQALGQGDEKLFF
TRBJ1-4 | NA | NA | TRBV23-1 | TGCGCCAGCATTAAGAGGGGCCGTAGGGAAAAACTGTTTTTT | CASIKRGRREKLFF
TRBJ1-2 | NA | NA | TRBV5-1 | TGCGCCAGCAGCTTGGAAAGAACGAACTATGGCTACACCTTC | CASSLERTNYGYTF
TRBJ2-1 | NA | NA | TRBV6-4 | TGTGCCAGCAGTGAAGTGACAGGTGATGAGCAGTTCTTC | CASSEVTGDEQFF